Following are 31 T cell receptor beta chains from one sample sequenced in a study of T cell responses to AZD1222 COVID-19 vaccine. The method was immunoSEQ multiplex PCR; TCRdb's version includes in-frame clones alone and lacks a portion of them. The sample includes over 85,000 clones, roughly 90% of them seen just once. The sequences come from peripheral blood, collected 28 days after the second AZD1222 dose. All receptors derive from an adult who received the AZD1222 COVID-19 vaccine.

This clone was recorded only once. The V gene is TRBV21-1, the J gene TRBJ1-2. TRBV21-1 is annotated as a pseudogene. The CDR3 is made up of 19 amino acids. CDR3 nucleotide sequence: TGTGCCAGCGAAGATCAGGACCTTAGGGGGGGCAAAGCTAACTATGGCTACACCTTC. Translation gives CASEDQDLRGGKANYGYTF.

The V and J genes are TRBV4-2 and TRBJ1-2, with D hard to call. Germline V gene lookup returns CDR1 LGHNA and CDR2 YNFKEQ. The CDR3 is made up of 15 amino acids. V was clipped by 3 bases and J by 1 base, with 12 bases between them. CDR3 loop: CASSHLRGSNYGYTF. CDR3 sequence (DNA): TGTGCCAGCAGCCACCTTCGGGGTAGTAACTATGGCTACACCTTC.

V is TRBV4-3 and J is TRBJ2-7; D may be TRBD2 (7 bases). Per the germline V gene, CDR1 is LGHNA and CDR2 is YSLEER. The CDR3 is 15 amino acids. The V and J ends lost 4 bases and 2 bases respectively, with 15 bases between them. The CDR3 is CASSPGEGGAYEQYF. The CDR3 DNA reads as TGCGCCAGCAGCCCAGGGGAGGGTGGGGCCTACGAGCAGTACTTC.

V gene TRBV18 combines with J gene TRBJ1-3, with D tentatively TRBD1 (6 bases). The ends were cut back, 2 bases at V and 4 bases at J, with 18 bases in the middle. This CDR3 contains 17 residues. Germline V CDR1 and CDR2: KGHSH, LQKENI. The CDR3, as DNA: TGTGCCAGCTCACCAGACACCCAACGGGGGGCCGGAAACACCATATATTTT. It yields the protein CASSPDTQRGAGNTIYF.

This rearrangement joins TRBV29-1 to TRBJ1-2, with TRBD1 identical over 8 bases. With 6 bases clipped from V and 5 bases from J, the junction kept 11 bases outside the gene matches. Germline assignment: CDR1 SQVTM and CDR2 ANQGSEA. The CDR3 is made up of 14 amino acids. The CDR3 is CSVALTGAQYGYTF. The CDR3, as DNA: TGCAGCGTCGCTTTGACAGGGGCGCAGTATGGCTACACCTTC.

CDR3 amino acids: CASSYAGLGEQYF. DNA for the CDR3: TGTGCCAGCAGTTACGCGGGACTCGGCGAGCAGTACTTC. The chain is built from TRBV6-5 and TRBJ2-7; D perhaps matches TRBD2 (6 bases). CDR1 is MNHEY and CDR2 is SVGAGI in the germline V gene. This CDR3 is 13 amino acids long. V was pared by 2 bases and J by 6 bases, with 11 bases between.

The chain carries TRBV29-1 and TRBJ1-2, with TRBD1 matching 9 bases. CDR3 length: 13 amino acids. CDR1 and CDR2 from the germline V gene are SQVTM and ANQGSEA. The V and J ends lost 3 bases and 4 bases, in that order; junction bases with no gene match: 3. CDR3 DNA sequence: TGCAGCGTTGAGGGGGACAGGGTCTATGGCTACACCTTC. This translates into CSVEGDRVYGYTF.

The chain uses TRBV19 and TRBJ2-5, with 7 bases fitting TRBD1. V lost 4 bases to trimming and J lost 3 bases; unmatched junction nucleotides: 2. Looked up from germline, CDR1 is LNHDA and CDR2 is SQIVND (reference sequence). The CDR3 covers 13 residues. CDR3 region: CASSTDREETQYF. The CDR3 region has the DNA TGTGCCAGTAGTACCGACAGGGAAGAGACCCAGTACTTC.

CDR3 loop: CASSPTGTGGTSPLHF. CDR3 DNA sequence: TGTGCCAGCAGCCCGACTGGGACAGGGGGCACTTCACCCCTCCACTTT. The genes are TRBV7-3 and TRBJ1-6, with 12 bases that match TRBD1. This CDR3 has 16 amino acids. Germline V gene sequence: CDR1 SGHTA, CDR2 FQGTGA. The V segment lost 5 bases and the J segment 9 bases; nucleotides outside the gene matches: 8.

The chain carries TRBV29-1 and TRBJ2-5, with TRBD1 matching over 9 bases. Germline CDR1 is SQVTM and CDR2 is ANQGSEA. V was clipped by 7 bases and J by 5 bases; unmatched bases: 5. There are 12 residues in the CDR3. CDR3: CSGGTGIETQYF. CDR3 DNA: TGCAGCGGCGGGACAGGGATTGAGACCCAGTACTTC. The entire variable domain, with the rest obtained from reference TRBV29-1 and TRBJ2-5, is as follows: SAVISQKPSRDICQRGTSLTIQCQVDSQVTMMFWYRQQPGQSLTLIATANQGSEATYESGFVIDKFPISRPNLTFSTLTVSNMSPEDSSIYLCSGGTGIETQYFGPGTRLLVL.

This clone was picked up one time. This chain connects TRBV29-1 to TRBJ1-2; TRBD1 agrees at 7 bases. The CDR3 runs 17 residues. Trimming took 0 bases from V and 8 from J; bases not matched to a gene: 18. CDR1 is SQVTM and CDR2 is ANQGSEA in the germline V gene. The CDR3 coding sequence is TGCAGCGTTGAAGATCCCCAGGGGGAATCGCCCAGCATCGGCTACACCTTC. Amino acids: CSVEDPQGESPSIGYTF.

The rearrangement uses TRBV9 and TRBJ2-7; TRBD2 matches at 11 bases. The trim removed 3 bases at V and 2 bases at J, leaving 4 bases unmatched. CDR3 size: 15 residues. The germline V gene encodes CDR1 SGDLS and CDR2 YYNGEE. CDR3: CASSAGLAEPYEQYF. CDR3 nucleotide sequence: TGTGCCAGCAGCGCGGGACTAGCGGAACCCTACGAGCAGTACTTC.

V usage is TRBV4-3 and J usage is TRBJ2-2; D is possibly TRBD1 or TRBD2 (5 bases each). V lost 0 bases and J 4 bases, leaving 12 bases between the germline ends. The CDR3 spans 16 residues. CDR1 is LGHNA and CDR2 is YSLEER in the germline V gene. The CDR3 sequence: CASSQDPRGPTGELFF. For the CDR3, the DNA is TGCGCCAGCAGCCAAGATCCGAGGGGCCCCACCGGGGAGCTGTTTTTT.

This chain uses TRBV6-5 with TRBJ1-2; D possibly corresponds to TRBD1 (5 bases). V lost 8 bases and J 1 base, leaving 11 bases between the germline ends. Germline V lookup: CDR1 MNHEY, CDR2 SVGAGI. CDR3 length: 13 amino acids. The DNA of the CDR3 is TGTGCCAGCGGGGGAACACGTAACTATGGCTACACCTTC. It specifies CASGGTRNYGYTF.

This clone was seen once. The chain recombines TRBV18 with TRBJ1-5; D remains unclear. The germline V gene encodes CDR1 KGHSH and CDR2 LQKENI. Deletions cut 5 bases from V and 0 bases from J, with 8 bases between. This CDR3 spans 14 amino acids. The CDR3 nucleotides are TGTGCCAGCTCATTTCTGAATAGCAATCAGCCCCAGCATTTT. Amino acid sequence: CASSFLNSNQPQHF.

The chain's CDR3 is CASSLVPREGGELFF. The DNA for the CDR3 is TGTGCCAGCAGCTTAGTGCCCAGGGAGGGCGGGGAGCTGTTTTTT. The gene calls are TRBV7-6 and TRBJ2-2; 7 bases align to TRBD2. Germline CDR1 is SGHVS and CDR2 is FNYEAQ. V shed 1 base and J 7 bases; nucleotides not matched to a gene: 6. This CDR3 spans 15 amino acids.

This sequence joins TRBV9 and TRBJ2-3; tentatively, D is TRBD2 (6 bases). Germline V CDR1 and CDR2: SGDLS, YYNGEE. CDR3 length: 13 amino acids. Trimming left V 0 bases short and J 15 bases short, with 17 bases between. The CDR3 protein is CASSVARTSNKYF. The CDR3 DNA follows: TGTGCCAGCAGCGTAGCCCGAACTAGCAACAAATATTTT. The full variable domain, with the rest looked up from reference TRBV9 and TRBJ2-3, is DSGVTQTPKHLITATGQRVTLRCSPRSGDLSVYWYQQSLDQGLQFLIQYYNGEERAKGNILERFSAQQFPDLHSELNLSSLELGDSALYFCASSVARTSNKYFGPGTRLTVL.

The rearrangement uses TRBV18 and TRBJ1-4, with D perhaps matching TRBD1 (6 bases). Trimming cost V 2 bases and J 8 bases, with 9 bases left between them. The CDR3 sequence is 13 residues long. In germline, CDR1 is KGHSH, CDR2 LQKENI. The CDR3 here is CASSPIGGEKLFF. The DNA of the CDR3 is TGTGCCAGCTCACCAATAGGGGGAGAAAAACTGTTTTTT.

This chain connects TRBV7-9 to TRBJ1-1; D is uncertain. Trimming removed 3 bases at V and 3 bases at J, with 8 bases between. Germline V gene data show CDR1 as SEHNR and CDR2 as FQNEAQ (reference sequence). The CDR3 consists of 13 residues. The CDR3 sequence is CASSFVMDTEAFF. The DNA of the CDR3 is TGTGCCAGCAGCTTTGTCATGGACACTGAAGCTTTCTTT.

The chain recombines TRBV5-1 with TRBJ1-1, with D possibly being TRBD1 (6 bases). The germline V and J ends were trimmed by 1 base and 1 base, with 14 bases remaining between them. In germline, CDR1 is SGHRS, CDR2 YFSETQ. The CDR3 totals 16 residues. CDR3: CASSLINRVANTEAFF. Written as DNA, the CDR3 is TGCGCCAGCAGCTTGATTAACAGGGTCGCGAACACTGAAGCTTTCTTT.

This chain links TRBV11-2 with TRBJ2-5; 9 bases are shared with TRBD2. CDR3 length: 14 residues. With 11 bases clipped from V and 5 bases from J, the junction kept 12 bases outside the gene matches. CDR1 is SGHAT and CDR2 is FQNNGV in the germline V gene. The CDR3, as DNA: TGTGCCGGAACCAGCGGGGGGAGTAGGGAGACCCAGTACTTC. Amino acid sequence: CAGTSGGSRETQYF.

The chain recombines TRBV7-8 with TRBJ2-2, with TRBD2 matching over 8 bases. The CDR3 has 16 amino acids. With 0 bases clipped from V and 5 bases from J, the junction kept 5 bases outside the gene matches. CDR1 SGHVS and CDR2 FQNEAQ come from the germline V gene. Here the CDR3 DNA reads TGTGCCAGCAGCTTAGCTGTCGGGGGGGCAACCGGGGAGCTGTTTTTT. It yields the protein CASSLAVGGATGELFF.

The chain uses TRBV6-2 or TRBV6-3 and TRBJ2-7; TRBD2 is a possible D gene (6 bases). The CDR3 is 15 residues long. Trimming stripped 3 bases from V and 0 bases from J, with 12 bases between. Germline V gene lookup returns CDR1 MNHEY and CDR2 SVGEGT. This chain's CDR3 is CASSYRDGSSYEQYF. In DNA, the CDR3 is TGTGCCAGCAGTTATCGGGACGGGAGCTCCTACGAGCAGTACTTC.

V and J are TRBV27 and TRBJ1-5, with a possible D match to TRBD1 (6 bases). Per germline, CDR1 MNHEY and CDR2 SMNVEV (reference sequence). This CDR3 spans 16 amino acids. V was pared by 5 bases and J by 11 bases, with 25 bases between. The CDR3 protein is CASSHDLQGRTEAQHF. The CDR3 DNA sequence: TGTGCCAGCAGTCACGACCTACAGGGTCGAACAGAGGCCCAGCATTTT.

The count of this clone is one. The CDR3 region is CASFRQDRTEAFF. The CDR3 DNA follows: TGTGCCAGCTTCCGACAGGATCGCACTGAAGCTTTCTTT. This chain links TRBV18 with TRBJ1-1; TRBD1 is a possible D gene (6 bases). Trimming cost V 7 bases and J 4 bases, with 13 bases left between them. There are 13 residues in the CDR3. CDR1 and CDR2 (germline): KGHSH, LQKENI.

The V call is TRBV5-4, the J call TRBJ2-2; 14 bases are a match to TRBD2. There are 18 residues in the CDR3. V gave up 3 bases and J gave up 6 bases; unmatched junction bases: 10. Germline V CDR1 and CDR2: SGHNT, YYREEE (reference sequence). The chain's CDR3 is CASSSSGTSGGKAGELFF. In DNA form, the CDR3 reads TGTGCCAGCAGCTCCTCCGGGACTAGCGGGGGTAAAGCCGGGGAGCTGTTTTTT.

The V call is TRBV12-3 or TRBV12-4, the J call TRBJ2-5; D is possibly TRBD1 (5 bases). There are 13 residues in the CDR3. Trimming stripped 6 bases from V and 5 bases from J, with 13 bases between. CDR3 residues: CASSPRASETQYF. In DNA form, the CDR3 reads TGTGCCAGCAGCCCCAGGGCGTCGGAGACCCAGTACTTC.

V gene TRBV5-5 combines with J gene TRBJ2-1; D is uncertain. Germline V CDR1 and CDR2: SGHKS, YYEKEE (reference sequence). V was pared by 0 bases and J by 15 bases, with 10 bases between. The CDR3 is 11 amino acids. The CDR3 DNA reads TGTGCCAGCAGCTTGGCCAAAGGGTGGTTCTTC. Translated, it gives CASSLAKGWFF.

V is TRBV3-1 (or the pseudogene TRBV3-2) and J is TRBJ2-2; a weak D match, TRBD1 (6 bases). CDR3 size: 13 residues. CDR1 and CDR2 from the germline V gene are LGHDT and YNNKEL (reference sequence). The V and J ends lost 3 bases and 6 bases respectively, with 8 bases between them. The CDR3 nucleotides read TGTGCCAGCAGCCAGACAGGACCCGGGGAGCTGTTTTTT. Its protein product is CASSQTGPGELFF.

This chain links TRBV5-4 with TRBJ1-2; 10 bases align to TRBD1. CDR3 length equals 15 residues. V was clipped by 5 bases and J by 2 bases; unmatched bases: 6. Looked up from germline, CDR1 is SGHNT and CDR2 is YYREEE (reference sequence). CDR3 residues: CASRAGTGVNYGYTF. CDR3 bases: TGTGCCAGCAGAGCCGGGACAGGGGTGAACTATGGCTACACCTTC.

The chain couples TRBV12-3 or TRBV12-4 to TRBJ1-2; 8 bases agree with TRBD1. The V and J ends lost 5 bases and 4 bases, in that order; junction bases with no gene match: 3. The CDR3 spans 13 residues. CDR3 DNA: TGTGCCAGCAGTGACAGGGGCGGCTATGGCTACACCTTC. Its translation is CASSDRGGYGYTF.